The 15 T cell receptor beta chains in this list originate from one sample, sequenced in a study of T cells after yellow fever vaccination. TCRdb re-called the 5' RACE reads through MiXCR, storing one row per CDR3 protein. The table shows some 300,000 distinct CDR3 sequences, with 8.5% to 10% occurring only once. The sample was CD4+ T cells sorted from PBMCs, taken 5 days after the yellow fever booster vaccination. The receptor source for this set is a young man who received the YFV17D yellow fever vaccine.

Turning to this clonotype: A much larger clone lies one base from this, so it may be a read error. This chain connects TRBV9 to TRBJ2-1; D is unresolved. V gave up 1 base and J gave up 7 bases, with 15 bases separating them. This CDR3 spans 15 amino acids. Germline V gene data show CDR1 as SGDLS and CDR2 as YYNGEE. CDR3 sequence reads: CASSVLGLSANEQFF. The CDR3 DNA reads as TGTGCCAGCAGCGTACTAGGGCTGAGCGCGAATGAGCAGTTCTTC.

DNA of the CDR3: TGTGCCACCACTGAACAGGTTGACAATTCACCCCTCCACTTT. Its protein product is CATTEQVDNSPLHF. The chain recombines TRBV24-1 with TRBJ1-6, with D tentatively TRBD1 (5 bases). Germline-derived CDR1 and CDR2 are KGHDR and SFDVKD. This CDR3 is built from 14 residues. Trimming took 8 bases from V and 7 from J, leaving 14 bases between them.

The chain uses TRBV20-1 and TRBJ1-2, with D possibly being TRBD1 (5 bases). Germline CDR1 DFQATT, CDR2 SNEGSKA (reference sequence). The length of the CDR3 is 15 residues. V lost 0 bases to trimming and J lost 4 bases, with 15 bases between them. The CDR3 reads CSARDQGEIFYGYTF. The CDR3 DNA reads as TGCAGTGCTAGAGATCAAGGGGAGATCTTCTATGGCTACACCTTC.

This clonotype was recorded at least ten times. The rearrangement uses TRBV6-2 or TRBV6-3 and TRBJ2-7; D possibly uses TRBD1 or TRBD2 (5 bases each). The CDR3 is 13 amino acids. Germline V gene lookup returns CDR1 MNHEY and CDR2 SVGEGT. Trimming took off 6 bases at V and 3 bases at J, with 12 bases between the two ends. CDR3 protein: CASRRGANYEQYV. CDR3 DNA sequence: TGTGCCAGCAGACGAGGGGCCAACTACGAGCAGTACGTC.

This clonotype occurred many times. The chain is built from TRBV5-6 and TRBJ1-5; D gene unclear. Germline V gene data show CDR1 as SGHDT and CDR2 as YYEEEE. This CDR3 contains 15 residues. The germline V and J ends were trimmed by 3 bases and 0 bases, with 10 bases remaining between them. CDR3 loop: CASSYGIYSNQPQHF. The CDR3, as DNA: TGTGCCAGCAGCTACGGGATATATAGCAATCAGCCCCAGCATTTT. The whole variable domain, filled in from reference TRBV5-6 and TRBJ1-5, reads DAGVTQSPTHLIKTRGQQVTLRCSPKSGHDTVSWYQQALGQGPQFIFQYYEEEERQRGNFPDRFSGHQFPNYSSELNVNALLLGDSALYLCASSYGIYSNQPQHFGDGTRLSIL.

This chain connects TRBV29-1 to TRBJ2-6; D is ambiguous. The CDR3 is 14 residues long. The germline CDR1 and CDR2 sequences are SQVTM and ANQGSEA. V was shortened by 2 bases and J by 0 bases, with 5 bases between the two germline ends. CDR3 region: CSVEKSSGANVLTF. The CDR3, as DNA: TGCAGCGTTGAAAAGAGCTCTGGGGCCAACGTCCTGACTTTC.

This clonotype was observed many times. CDR3 sequence (DNA): TGTGCCAGCAGCACTCAGGGGGCTCTCTCCTACAATGAGCAGTTCTTC. This codes for CASSTQGALSYNEQFF. The J gene is TRBJ2-1, the V gene TRBV7-2; 8 nucleotides match TRBD1. Unmatched junction bases numbered 6, after V lost 5 bases and J lost 0 bases. Germline CDR1 is SGHTA and CDR2 is FQGNSA. This CDR3 has 16 residues.

This clonotype was counted between two and nine times. The rearrangement uses TRBV20-1 and TRBJ1-2, with D unresolved. CDR3 length equals 15 residues. V was cut by 6 bases and J by 1 base, with 18 bases left in between. CDR1 and CDR2 from the germline V gene are DFQATT and SNEGSKA (reference sequence). The CDR3 spells CSAFGGGANNYGYTF. CDR3 nucleotides: TGCAGTGCCTTCGGAGGAGGAGCCAATAACTATGGCTACACCTTC.

This clonotype was counted between two and nine times. The rearrangement joins TRBV5-1 to TRBJ2-3; 9 bases are a match to TRBD2. After removal of 0 bases from V and 8 bases from J, the junction contained 7 bases not matched to a gene. Germline lookup yields CDR1 SGHRS and CDR2 YFSETQ. The CDR3 spans 15 residues. The CDR3 region has the DNA TGCGCCAGCAGCTTGGAGGCGCGGGGGGGTAGTACGCAGTATTTT. Translating gives CASSLEARGGSTQYF.

This clonotype was counted only a few times. The chain links TRBV24-1 to TRBJ1-2; D remains ambiguous. With 2 bases removed from V and 4 bases from J, the gap between germline ends came to 13 bases. Germline CDR1 is KGHDR and CDR2 is SFDVKD. The CDR3 has 15 residues. For the CDR3, the DNA is TGTGCCACCAGTGATTCCGGGAACGGATTCTATGGCTACACCTTC. This codes for CATSDSGNGFYGYTF.

This chain uses TRBV7-2 with TRBJ1-2; TRBD1 agrees at 9 bases. This CDR3 is 16 amino acids long. Germline CDR1 is SGHTA and CDR2 is FQGNSA. The ends lost 7 bases at V and 6 bases at J; junction bases unmatched: 15. CDR3 residues: CASTLGTGRNGDGYTF. CDR3 nucleotides: TGTGCCAGCACCCTAGGGACAGGGCGTAATGGGGATGGCTACACCTTC.

The CDR3 DNA reads TGTGCCAGCAGTTTAAATACCCGTGGCTACACCTTC. Protein: CASSLNTRGYTF. The chain couples TRBV28 to TRBJ1-2; D call uncertain. CDR3 size: 12 residues. Germline CDR1 is MDHEN and CDR2 is SYDVKM. V lost 2 bases to trimming and J lost 7 bases, with 8 bases between them.

This clonotype was picked up a small number of times. For the CDR3, the DNA is TGTGCCAGCAGCTTATACTTCGACGGTAATAGCAATCAGCCCCAGCATTTT. Protein: CASSLYFDGNSNQPQHF. This sequence joins TRBV7-2 and TRBJ1-5, with unresolved D. The germline gives CDR1 SGHTA, CDR2 FQGNSA. The CDR3 totals 17 residues. V lost 2 bases and J lost 0, with 14 bases in between.

This chain joins TRBV20-1 and TRBJ1-6, with a possible D match to TRBD1 (6 bases). The CDR3 runs 14 residues. The V and J ends lost 1 base and 8 bases respectively, with 12 bases between them. Germline V gives CDR1 DFQATT, CDR2 SNEGSKA (reference sequence). CDR3 sequence: CSARGQDSYSPLHF. CDR3 nucleotide sequence: TGCAGTGCTAGAGGACAGGACTCCTATTCACCCCTCCACTTT.

This clonotype was observed a handful of times. V gene TRBV4-1 combines with J gene TRBJ2-4; D might be TRBD1 or TRBD2, each matching 6 bases. Per the germline V gene, CDR1 is MGHRA and CDR2 is YSYEKL. There are 15 residues in the CDR3. Trimming pared 6 bases from V and 0 bases from J, leaving 12 bases between. Written as DNA, the CDR3 is TGCGCCAGCAGAACGGGGGCCTTAGCCAAAAACATTCAGTACTTC. Amino acid sequence: CASRTGALAKNIQYF.